The source of this T cell receptor (beta chain) is a study of Ad26.COV2.S vaccination and SARS-CoV-2 variants. General study results and limits: Reported findings describe substantial breadth in spike-specific CD8+ and CD4+ T cell responses following vaccination. People who got the vaccine had more spike-specific TCR breadth than people who got placebo.

V lost 6 bases to trimming and J lost 3 bases, with 9 bases between them. The germline gives CDR1 SGHTA, CDR2 FQGNSA. The CDR3 consists of 12 residues. Comment on this clone: Its antigen remains unknown.

As to treatment: around 19 received Ad26.COV2.S at low or high dose, single or two shots; roughly five received placebo; per-sample allocation not given. Specimen acquisition occurred on day 63 following the initial vaccine or placebo injection. Sequencing used immunoSEQ multiplex PCR; TCRdb keeps in-frame clones, though not all of them. The sample has about 480,000 clones, 87% seen once. The sequence derives from a person aged 18-65 years who received the Ad26.COV2.S COVID-19 vaccine or a placebo. The chain links TRBV7-2 to TRBJ2-7; D might be TRBD2 (5 bases). Specimen: peripheral blood, collected in a trial of Ad26.COV2.S vaccine versus placebo. The CDR3 loop is CASSSRGYEQYF. The CDR3 nucleotides read TGTGCCAGCAGTTCACGGGGCTACGAGCAGTACTTC.